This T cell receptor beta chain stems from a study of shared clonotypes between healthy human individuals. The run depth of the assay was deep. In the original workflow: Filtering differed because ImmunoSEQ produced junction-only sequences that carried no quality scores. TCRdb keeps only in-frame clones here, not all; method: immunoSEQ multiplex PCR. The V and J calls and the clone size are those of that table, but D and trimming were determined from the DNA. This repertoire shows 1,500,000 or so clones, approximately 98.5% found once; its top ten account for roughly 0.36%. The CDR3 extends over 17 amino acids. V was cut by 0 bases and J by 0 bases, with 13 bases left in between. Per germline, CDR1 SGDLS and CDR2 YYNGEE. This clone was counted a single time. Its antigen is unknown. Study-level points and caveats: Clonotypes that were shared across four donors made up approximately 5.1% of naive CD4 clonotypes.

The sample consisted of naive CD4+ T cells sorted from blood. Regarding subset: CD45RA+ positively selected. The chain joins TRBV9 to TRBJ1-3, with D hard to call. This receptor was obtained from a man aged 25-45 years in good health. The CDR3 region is CASSVEGGGVSGNTIYF. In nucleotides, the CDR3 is TGTGCCAGCAGCGTAGAAGGAGGCGGAGTCTCTGGAAACACCATATATTTT.